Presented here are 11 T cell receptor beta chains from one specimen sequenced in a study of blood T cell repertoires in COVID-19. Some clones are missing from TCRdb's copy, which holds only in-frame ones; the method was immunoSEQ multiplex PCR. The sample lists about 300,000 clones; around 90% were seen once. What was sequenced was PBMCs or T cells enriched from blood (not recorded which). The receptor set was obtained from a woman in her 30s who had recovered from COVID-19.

The CDR3: CASSLVGGREKLFF. Here the CDR3 DNA reads TGTGCCAGCAGCTTAGTAGGGGGCAGGGAAAAACTGTTTTTT. The V call is TRBV7-2, the J call TRBJ1-4; the match to TRBD1 covers 7 bases. The CDR3 extends over 14 amino acids. From germline, CDR1 is SGHTA and CDR2 FQGNSA. The trim removed 1 base at V and 8 bases at J, leaving 4 bases unmatched.

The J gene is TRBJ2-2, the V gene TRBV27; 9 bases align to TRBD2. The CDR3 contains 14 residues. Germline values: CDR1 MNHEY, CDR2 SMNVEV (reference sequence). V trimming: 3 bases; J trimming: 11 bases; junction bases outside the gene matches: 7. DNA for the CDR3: TGTGCCAGCAGTTTTGGCGGGAGGGCCTTTGAGCTGTTTTTT. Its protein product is CASSFGGRAFELFF.

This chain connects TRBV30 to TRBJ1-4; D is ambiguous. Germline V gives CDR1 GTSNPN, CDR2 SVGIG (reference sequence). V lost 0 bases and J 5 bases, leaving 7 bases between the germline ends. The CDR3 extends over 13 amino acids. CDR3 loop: CAWSVRSNEKLFF. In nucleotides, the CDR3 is TGTGCCTGGAGTGTACGGTCGAATGAAAAACTGTTTTTT.

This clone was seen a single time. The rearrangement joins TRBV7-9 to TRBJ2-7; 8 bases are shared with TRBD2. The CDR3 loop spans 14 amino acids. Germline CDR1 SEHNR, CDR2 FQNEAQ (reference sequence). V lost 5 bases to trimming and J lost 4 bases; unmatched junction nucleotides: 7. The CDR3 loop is CASSPTSGRYEQYF. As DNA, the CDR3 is TGTGCCAGCAGCCCCACTAGCGGAAGGTACGAGCAGTACTTC.

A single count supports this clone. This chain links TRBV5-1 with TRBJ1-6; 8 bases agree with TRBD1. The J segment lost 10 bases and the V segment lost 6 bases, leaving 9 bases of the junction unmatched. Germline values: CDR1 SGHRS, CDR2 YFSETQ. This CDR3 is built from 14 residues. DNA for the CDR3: TGCGCCAGCAAAGGGACCAGGGGGCAGTCACCCCTCCACTTT. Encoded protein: CASKGTRGQSPLHF. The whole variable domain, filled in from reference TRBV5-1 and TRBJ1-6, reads KAGVTQTPRYLIKTRGQQVTLSCSPISGHRSVSWYQQTPGQGLQFLFEYFSETQRNKGNFPGRFSGRQFSNSRSEMNVSTLELGDSALYLCASKGTRGQSPLHFGNGTRLTVT.

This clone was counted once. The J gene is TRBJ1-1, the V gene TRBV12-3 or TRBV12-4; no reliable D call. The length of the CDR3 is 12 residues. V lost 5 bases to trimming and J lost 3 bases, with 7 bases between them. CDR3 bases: TGTGCCAGCAGTGTTTGGCACACTGAAGCTTTCTTT. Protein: CASSVWHTEAFF.

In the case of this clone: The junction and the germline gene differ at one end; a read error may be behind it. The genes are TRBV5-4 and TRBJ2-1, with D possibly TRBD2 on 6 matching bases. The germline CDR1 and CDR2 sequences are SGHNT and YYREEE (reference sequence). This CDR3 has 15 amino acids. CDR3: CASSLGGVRSDEQFF. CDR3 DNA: TGTGCCAGCAGTTTGGGGGGAGTACGGAGCGATGAGCAGTTCTTC.

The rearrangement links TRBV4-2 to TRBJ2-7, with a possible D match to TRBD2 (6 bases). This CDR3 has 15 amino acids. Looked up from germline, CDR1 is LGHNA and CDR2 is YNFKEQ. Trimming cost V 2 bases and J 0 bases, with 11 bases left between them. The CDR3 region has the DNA TGTGCCAGCAGCCAAAGTAGCGGTAGCTCCTACGAGCAGTACTTC. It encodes CASSQSSGSSYEQYF.

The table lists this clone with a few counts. The CDR3 protein is CAWNMGLAGGADTQYF. The CDR3 DNA sequence: TGTGCCTGGAATATGGGCTTAGCGGGAGGGGCAGATACGCAGTATTTT. The J gene is TRBJ2-3, the V gene TRBV30, with 11 bases that match TRBD2. This CDR3 contains 16 residues. V was pared by 4 bases and J by 4 bases, with 10 bases of the junction left unmatched. CDR1 is GTSNPN, CDR2 SVGIG, per germline (reference sequence).

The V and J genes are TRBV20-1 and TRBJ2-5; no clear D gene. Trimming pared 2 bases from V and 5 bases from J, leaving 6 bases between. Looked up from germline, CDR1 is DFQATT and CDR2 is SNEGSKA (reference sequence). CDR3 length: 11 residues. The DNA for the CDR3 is TGCAGTGCTAGAAGTGGCGAGACCCAGTACTTC. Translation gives CSARSGETQYF.

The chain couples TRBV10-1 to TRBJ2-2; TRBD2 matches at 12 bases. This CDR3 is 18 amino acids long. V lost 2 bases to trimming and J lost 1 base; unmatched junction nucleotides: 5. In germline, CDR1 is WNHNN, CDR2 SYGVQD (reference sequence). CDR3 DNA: TGCGCCAGCAGTGAGCCCAAGACTAGCGGGAGGAACACCGGGGAGCTGTTTTTT. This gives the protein CASSEPKTSGRNTGELFF.